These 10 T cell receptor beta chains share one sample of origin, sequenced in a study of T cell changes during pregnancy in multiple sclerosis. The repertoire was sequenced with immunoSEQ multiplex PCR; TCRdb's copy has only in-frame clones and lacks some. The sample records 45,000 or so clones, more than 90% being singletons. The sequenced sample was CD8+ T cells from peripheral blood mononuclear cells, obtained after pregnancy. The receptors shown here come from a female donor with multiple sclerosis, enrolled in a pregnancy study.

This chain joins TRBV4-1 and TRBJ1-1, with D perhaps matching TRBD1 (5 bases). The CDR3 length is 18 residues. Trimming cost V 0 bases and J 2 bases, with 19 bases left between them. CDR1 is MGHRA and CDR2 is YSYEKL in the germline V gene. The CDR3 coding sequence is TGCGCCAGCAGCCAAGATCTGGGGGGGTTCCCTATTAACACTGAAGCTTTCTTT. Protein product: CASSQDLGGFPINTEAFF.

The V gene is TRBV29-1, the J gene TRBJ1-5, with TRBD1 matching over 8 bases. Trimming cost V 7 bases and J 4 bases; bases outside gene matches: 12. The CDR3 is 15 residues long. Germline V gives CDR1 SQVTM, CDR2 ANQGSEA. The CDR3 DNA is TGCAGCGCCAAAACAGGGGGGGGCTTAAATCAGCCCCAGCATTTT. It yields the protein CSAKTGGGLNQPQHF.

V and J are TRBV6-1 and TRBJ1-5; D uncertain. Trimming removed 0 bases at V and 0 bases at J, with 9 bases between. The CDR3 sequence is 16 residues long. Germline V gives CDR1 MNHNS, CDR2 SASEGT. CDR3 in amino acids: CASSEAVQNSNQPQHF. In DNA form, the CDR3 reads TGTGCCAGCAGTGAAGCGGTCCAGAATAGCAATCAGCCCCAGCATTTT.

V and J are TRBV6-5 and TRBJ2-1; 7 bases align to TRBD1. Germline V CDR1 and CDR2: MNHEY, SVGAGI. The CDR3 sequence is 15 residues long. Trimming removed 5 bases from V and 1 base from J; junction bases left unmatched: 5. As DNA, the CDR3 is TGTGCCAGCAGTCAGACAGGGCGGTCCTACAATGAGCAGTTCTTC. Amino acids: CASSQTGRSYNEQFF.

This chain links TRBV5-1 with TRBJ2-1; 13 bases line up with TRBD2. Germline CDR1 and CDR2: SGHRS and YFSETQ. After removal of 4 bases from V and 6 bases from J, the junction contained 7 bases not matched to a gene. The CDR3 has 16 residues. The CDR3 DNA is TGCGCCAGCAGCCCGGAGGGACTAGCGGGATCCAATGAGCAGTTCTTC. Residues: CASSPEGLAGSNEQFF.

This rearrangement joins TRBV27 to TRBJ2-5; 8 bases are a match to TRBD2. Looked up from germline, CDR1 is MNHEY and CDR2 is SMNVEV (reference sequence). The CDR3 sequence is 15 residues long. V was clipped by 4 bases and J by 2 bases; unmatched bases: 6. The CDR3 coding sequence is TGTGCCAGCAGTTGGGCGGGAGGTGGTCAAGAGACCCAGTACTTC. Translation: CASSWAGGGQETQYF.

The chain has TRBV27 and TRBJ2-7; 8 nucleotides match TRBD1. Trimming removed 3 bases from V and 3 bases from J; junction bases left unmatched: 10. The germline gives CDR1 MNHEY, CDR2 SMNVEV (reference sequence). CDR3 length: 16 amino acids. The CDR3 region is CASSLLPGQVFYEQYF. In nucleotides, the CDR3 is TGTGCCAGCAGTTTGTTACCGGGACAGGTTTTCTACGAGCAGTACTTC.

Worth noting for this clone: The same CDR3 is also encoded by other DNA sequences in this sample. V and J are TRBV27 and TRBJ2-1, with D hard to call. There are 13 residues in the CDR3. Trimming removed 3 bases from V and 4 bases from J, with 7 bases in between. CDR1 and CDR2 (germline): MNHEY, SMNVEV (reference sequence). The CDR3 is CASSLGLYNEQFF. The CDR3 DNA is TGTGCCAGCAGTTTGGGCCTTTACAATGAGCAGTTCTTC.

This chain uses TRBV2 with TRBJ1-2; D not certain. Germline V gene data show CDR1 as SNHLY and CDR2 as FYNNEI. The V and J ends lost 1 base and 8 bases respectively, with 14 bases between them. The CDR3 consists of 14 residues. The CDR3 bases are TGTGCCAGCAGTGAAGGTCGGCAGGCTGGGGGCTACACCTTC. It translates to CASSEGRQAGGYTF.

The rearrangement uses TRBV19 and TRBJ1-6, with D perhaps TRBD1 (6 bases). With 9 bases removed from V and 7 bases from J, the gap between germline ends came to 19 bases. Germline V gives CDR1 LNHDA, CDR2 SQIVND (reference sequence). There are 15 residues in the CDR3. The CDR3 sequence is CASLPGQRLNSPLHF. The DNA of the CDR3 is TGTGCCAGCCTTCCCGGACAGCGACTCAATTCACCCCTCCACTTT.